The 27 T cell receptor beta chains presented below share a single source sample, sequenced in a study of blood T cell repertoires in COVID-19. The data were produced by immunoSEQ multiplex PCR, yet TCRdb's version contains in-frame clones alone and is incomplete. The data show 350,000 to 450,000 clones, about nine tenths seen once. Input material: PBMCs or T cells enriched from blood (not recorded which). These receptors were taken from a woman aged 40 to 49 who had been exposed to COVID-19.

The rearrangement joins TRBV29-1 to TRBJ2-7; 11 bases agree with TRBD2. J was trimmed by 7 bases and V by 1 base; bases with no gene match: 6. The CDR3 is 14 residues long. The V gene's germline CDR1 is SQVTM and CDR2 ANQGSEA. CDR3 bases: TGCAGCGTTGAAGTTCCTAGCGGGGGGCAGGAGCAGTACTTC. Its protein product is CSVEVPSGGQEQYF.

The chain employs TRBV25-1 and TRBJ1-2; 8 bases align to TRBD1. Germline V CDR1 and CDR2: MGHDK, SYGVNS. CDR3 length equals 15 residues. The trim removed 4 bases at V and 6 bases at J, leaving 10 bases unmatched. The DNA of the CDR3 is TGTGCCAGCAGTGGCCAGGGGGCGCGGGGGAATGGCTACACCTTC. Protein product: CASSGQGARGNGYTF.

The rearrangement links TRBV7-3 to TRBJ1-2, with unresolved D. The ends were cut back, 1 base at V and 8 bases at J, with 17 bases in the middle. This CDR3 has 15 residues. Germline V gives CDR1 SGHTA, CDR2 FQGTGA. CDR3 DNA sequence: TGTGCCAGCAGCTTAATAGGTTTCGGGCCGGGGGGCTACACCTTC. This gives the protein CASSLIGFGPGGYTF.

The rearrangement links TRBV3-1 (or the pseudogene TRBV3-2) to TRBJ1-4; 7 nucleotides line up with TRBD1. Unmatched junction bases numbered 12, after V lost 4 bases and J lost 10 bases. This CDR3 is built from 15 residues. Germline CDR1 and CDR2: LGHDT and YNNKEL (reference sequence). CDR3 in DNA: TGTGCCAGCAGCCCAGAGACAGGGACAGTTGGAAAACTGTTTTTT. Protein product: CASSPETGTVGKLFF.

This clone was detected only once. The V and J genes are TRBV5-1 and TRBJ1-1; D is unclear. V was cut by 0 bases and J by 3 bases, with 15 bases left in between. Germline lookup yields CDR1 SGHRS and CDR2 YFSETQ. The CDR3 spans 16 residues. The CDR3 bases are TGCGCCAGCAGCTTGGCCGGTGGTGCGGGGTACACTGAAGCTTTCTTT. It encodes CASSLAGGAGYTEAFF. The full variable domain, completed using reference TRBV5-1 and TRBJ1-1, is KAGVTQTPRYLIKTRGQQVTLSCSPISGHRSVSWYQQTPGQGLQFLFEYFSETQRNKGNFPGRFSGRQFSNSRSEMNVSTLELGDSALYLCASSLAGGAGYTEAFFGQGTRLTVV.

This rearrangement joins TRBV5-4 to TRBJ2-3; TRBD1 matches at 7 bases. V dropped 4 bases and J dropped 2; count of bases not matched to a gene: 13. This CDR3 is built from 17 residues. Germline V CDR1 and CDR2: SGHNT, YYREEE (reference sequence). The CDR3 is CASSKSTGTVFTDTQYF. The CDR3 coding sequence is TGTGCCAGCAGCAAAAGTACCGGGACAGTATTCACAGATACGCAGTATTTT.

The gene calls are TRBV7-2 and TRBJ2-1; D possibly corresponds to TRBD2 (6 bases). This CDR3 is built from 18 residues. V lost 5 bases and J 8 bases, leaving 28 bases between the germline ends. CDR1 and CDR2 from the germline V gene are SGHTA and FQGNSA. The CDR3 DNA follows: TGTGCCAGCAGCCCTTTTCAGGTGGGTAGCGGTAGAGCAGATGAGCAGTTCTTC. Protein sequence: CASSPFQVGSGRADEQFF.

The chain links TRBV12-2 to TRBJ1-6. TRBV12-2 represents a pseudogene. The CDR3 is 14 residues long. The CDR3: CASRPRGYNSPLHF. In nucleotides, the CDR3 is TGTGCAAGTCGCCCCCGCGGATATAATTCACCCCTCCACTTT.

The chain couples TRBV6-5 to TRBJ1-3; tentatively, D is TRBD1 (5 bases). V was cut by 8 bases and J by 4 bases, with 9 bases left in between. Germline V lookup: CDR1 MNHEY, CDR2 SVGAGI. This CDR3 has 12 amino acids. DNA of the CDR3: TGTGCCAGCCTAGGGGTAGGAAACACCATATATTTT. Translated: CASLGVGNTIYF.

The chain joins TRBV30 to TRBJ1-5, with unresolved D. The germline gives CDR1 GTSNPN, CDR2 SVGIG (reference sequence). This CDR3 is built from 12 residues. The V end lost 7 bases, the J end lost 7 bases, and 14 bases lay between the germline ends. Written as DNA, the CDR3 is TGTGCCTCTGGAAACGGGAGACAGCCCCAGCATTTT. Its translation is CASGNGRQPQHF. Looking up the rest from reference TRBV30 and TRBJ1-5 gives the full variable domain: SQTIHQWPATLVQPVGSPLSLECTVEGTSNPNLYWYRQAAGRGLQLLFYSVGIGQISSEVPQNLSASRPQDRQFILSSKKLLLSDSGFYLCASGNGRQPQHFGDGTRLSIL.

This chain links TRBV7-2 with TRBJ2-5, with 11 positions matching TRBD2. Trimming at V came to 4 bases and at J to 2 bases, leaving 9 bases not matched to a gene. The CDR3 runs to 17 residues. In germline, CDR1 is SGHTA, CDR2 FQGNSA. Here the CDR3 reads CASSSGLLAGVQETQYF. The CDR3 DNA reads TGTGCCAGCAGCTCCGGTCTACTAGCGGGGGTTCAAGAGACCCAGTACTTC. The complete variable domain, with remaining parts taken from reference TRBV7-2 and TRBJ2-5, reads GAGVSQSPSNKVTEKGKDVELRCDPISGHTALYWYRQSLGQGLEFLIYFQGNSAPDKSGLPSDRFSAERTGGSVSTLTIQRTQQEDSAVYLCASSSGLLAGVQETQYFGPGTRLLVL.

The rearrangement links TRBV5-1 to TRBJ2-2; 9 nucleotides match TRBD1. Germline values: CDR1 SGHRS, CDR2 YFSETQ. V lost 4 bases to trimming and J lost 7 bases; unmatched junction nucleotides: 2. There are 13 residues in the CDR3. As DNA, the CDR3 is TGCGCCAGCAGCCGGGACAGGGTCGGGGAGCTGTTTTTT. This gives the protein CASSRDRVGELFF. Drawing the rest from reference TRBV5-1 and TRBJ2-2, the complete variable domain is KAGVTQTPRYLIKTRGQQVTLSCSPISGHRSVSWYQQTPGQGLQFLFEYFSETQRNKGNFPGRFSGRQFSNSRSEMNVSTLELGDSALYLCASSRDRVGELFFGEGSRLTVL.

The chain carries TRBV15 and TRBJ1-2; 7 positions match TRBD1. Germline lookup yields CDR1 LNHNV and CDR2 YYDKDF (reference sequence). V lost 7 bases, J lost 0 bases, and 5 bases stayed unmatched. This CDR3 is built from 14 residues. CDR3 bases: TGTGCCACCACCCGGGACAGAGCTAACTATGGCTACACCTTC. Its protein product is CATTRDRANYGYTF. Full variable domain (outside the CDR3, taken from reference TRBV15 and TRBJ1-2): DAMVIQNPRYQVTQFGKPVTLSCSQTLNHNVMYWYQQKSSQAPKLLFHYYDKDFNNEADTPDNFQSRRPNTSFCFLDIRSPGLGDTAMYLCATTRDRANYGYTFGSGTRLTVV.

The chain employs TRBV7-8 and TRBJ2-3, with 8 positions matching TRBD2. CDR1 and CDR2 (germline): SGHVS, FQNEAQ. The V and J ends lost 5 bases and 5 bases, in that order; junction bases with no gene match: 12. The CDR3 totals 16 residues. DNA of the CDR3: TGTGCCAGCAGCCCTACGATTAGCGGGGTAATAGATACGCAGTATTTT. It encodes CASSPTISGVIDTQYF.

This rearrangement joins TRBV2 to TRBJ1-3; 7 positions agree with TRBD1. Germline V gene lookup returns CDR1 SNHLY and CDR2 FYNNEI. The CDR3 totals 16 residues. The V gene end was trimmed by 2 bases and the J gene end by 4 bases; junction bases not matched to a gene: 8. CDR3 nucleotide sequence: TGTGCCAGCAGTGAATTACAGGGGTCGTCAGGAAACACCATATATTTT. Translation: CASSELQGSSGNTIYF.

This clone showed up just once. J is TRBJ1-4 and V is TRBV7-2, with a tentative D call TRBD1 (6 bases). The length of the CDR3 is 12 residues. The V end lost 5 bases, the J end lost 8 bases, and 9 bases lay between the germline ends. The germline V gene has CDR1 SGHTA and CDR2 FQGNSA. CDR3 loop: CASSRGGEKLFF. The CDR3 coding sequence is TGTGCCAGCAGCAGGGGGGGCGAAAAACTGTTTTTT.

The chain carries TRBV6-5 and TRBJ1-1; D is ambiguous. Deletions cut 11 bases from V and 4 bases from J, with 17 bases between. The CDR3 contains 13 residues. Germline CDR1 reads MNHEY; CDR2 reads SVGAGI. CDR3 nucleotides: TGTGCCGTCGTCGAGAGGGTGAGCACTGAAGCTTTCTTT. Translating gives CAVVERVSTEAFF.

This rearrangement joins TRBV15 to TRBJ1-6; TRBD1 might be the D (5 bases). The CDR3 is 15 residues long. Between the trimmed V and J ends, which lost 0 bases and 6 bases, there was a span of 9 bases. Germline loops: CDR1 LNHNV, CDR2 YYDKDF (reference sequence). The CDR3 nucleotides read TGTGCCACCAGCAGAGATAGACAGTTTAATTCACCCCTCCACTTT. Translating it yields CATSRDRQFNSPLHF.

This clone was detected only once. This chain connects TRBV6-5 to TRBJ1-4; no reliable D call. With 6 bases removed from V and 3 bases from J, the gap between germline ends came to 11 bases. The CDR3 contains 14 residues. Germline V gene sequence: CDR1 MNHEY, CDR2 SVGAGI. CDR3: CASRLLGPNEKLFF. DNA of the CDR3: TGTGCCAGCAGACTCCTTGGGCCTAATGAAAAACTGTTTTTT.

The chain joins TRBV5-6 to TRBJ2-5, with D uncertain. This CDR3 comprises 13 residues. V was cut by 0 bases and J by 4 bases, with 7 bases left in between. From germline, CDR1 is SGHDT and CDR2 YYEEEE. The CDR3 coding sequence is TGTGCCAGCAGCTTGGTATCCCCAGAGACCCAGTACTTC. This encodes CASSLVSPETQYF.

The CDR3: CASSLLAGESGELFF. In DNA, the CDR3 is TGTGCCAGCAGCTTGCTAGCGGGAGAATCCGGGGAGCTGTTTTTT. The genes are TRBV7-2 and TRBJ2-2; 10 bases align to TRBD2. V shed 3 bases and J 6 bases; nucleotides not matched to a gene: 4. CDR3 length: 15 residues. Germline lookup yields CDR1 SGHTA and CDR2 FQGNSA.

The rearrangement joins TRBV28 to TRBJ2-1; 10 bases are a match to TRBD2. Germline V gene data show CDR1 as MDHEN and CDR2 as SYDVKM. V was clipped by 10 bases and J by 2 bases; unmatched bases: 2. The CDR3 contains 13 residues. Here the CDR3 reads CATSGSAYNEQFF. In DNA form, the CDR3 reads TGTGCCACTAGCGGGAGCGCCTACAATGAGCAGTTCTTC.

The chain links TRBV30 to TRBJ1-5; 8 bases line up with TRBD1. V lost 8 bases to trimming and J lost 8 bases; unmatched junction nucleotides: 14. Germline V lookup: CDR1 GTSNPN, CDR2 SVGIG (reference sequence). The CDR3 consists of 14 residues. The CDR3 region has the DNA TGTGCCCGATTCCGGAGGACAGGGTTTAAGCCCCAGCATTTT. Its protein product is CARFRRTGFKPQHF.

The J gene is TRBJ2-3, the V gene TRBV5-1; TRBD1 matches at 7 bases. CDR1 is SGHRS and CDR2 is YFSETQ in the germline V gene. V was clipped by 3 bases and J by 2 bases; unmatched bases: 6. The CDR3 length is 15 residues. The CDR3 nucleotides read TGCGCCAGCAGCTCATACAGGGGAGACACAGATACGCAGTATTTT. Translating gives CASSSYRGDTDTQYF.

The gene calls are TRBV3-1 (or the pseudogene TRBV3-2) and TRBJ2-7; D call uncertain. Germline CDR1 LGHDT, CDR2 YNNKEL (reference sequence). The CDR3 is 12 residues long. The germline V and J ends were trimmed by 4 bases and 6 bases, with 10 bases remaining between them. The CDR3 region has the DNA TGTGCCAGCAGCCCGCATCGCGGCGAGCAGTACTTC. It is translated as CASSPHRGEQYF.

The chain recombines TRBV30 with TRBJ2-3; TRBD2 matches 9 bases. The V gene end was trimmed by 0 bases and the J gene end by 3 bases; junction bases not matched to a gene: 7. Per germline, CDR1 GTSNPN and CDR2 SVGIG (reference sequence). The CDR3 length is 16 residues. This CDR3 is CAWSVGAGGRTDTQYF. CDR3 sequence (DNA): TGTGCCTGGAGTGTAGGAGCGGGAGGACGGACAGATACGCAGTATTTT.

The genes are TRBV5-1 and TRBJ2-3; 9 bases fit TRBD1. The CDR3 has 15 amino acids. After removal of 2 bases from V and 3 bases from J, the junction contained 4 bases not matched to a gene. Germline CDR1 and CDR2: SGHRS and YFSETQ. This CDR3 reads CASSLQGARTDTQYF. CDR3 coding DNA: TGCGCCAGCAGCTTACAGGGGGCGAGAACAGATACGCAGTATTTT. The full variable domain, its missing parts supplied by reference TRBV5-1 and TRBJ2-3, is KAGVTQTPRYLIKTRGQQVTLSCSPISGHRSVSWYQQTPGQGLQFLFEYFSETQRNKGNFPGRFSGRQFSNSRSEMNVSTLELGDSALYLCASSLQGARTDTQYFGPGTRLTVL.